These 30 T cell receptor beta chains share one sample of origin, sequenced in a study of identical twins. TCRdb called the 5' RACE reads again in MiXCR, with one record for every CDR3 protein. The sample carries about 100,000 distinct CDR3 sequences, 5.9% recorded once. The source material was memory T cells sorted from blood. Receptors were obtained from a woman in her forties or fifties in good health.

This clonotype was observed at least ten times. The rearrangement uses TRBV12-3 or TRBV12-4 and TRBJ2-2; TRBD2 agrees at 10 bases. The CDR3 extends over 14 amino acids. Trimming removed 6 bases from V and 6 bases from J; junction bases left unmatched: 4. The CDR3 spells CASRRTSGSGELFF. The CDR3 DNA sequence: TGTGCCAGCAGGCGGACTAGCGGCTCCGGGGAGCTGTTTTTT.

This clonotype was detected a few times. CDR3: CASRTNDNEQFF. The CDR3 DNA reads as TGTGCCAGCAGGACTAACGACAATGAGCAGTTCTTC. V usage is TRBV28 and J usage is TRBJ2-1; perhaps TRBD2 as D (5 bases). Germline-derived CDR1 and CDR2 are MDHEN and SYDVKM. CDR3 length: 12 residues. The V and J ends lost 6 bases and 5 bases respectively, with 8 bases between them.

Worth noting for this clonotype: This clone may be a read error of a much larger clone one base away. The V and J genes are TRBV5-1 and TRBJ2-3; no clear D. Between the trimmed V and J ends, which lost 0 bases and 5 bases, there was a span of 4 bases. The CDR3 sequence is 12 residues long. Looked up from germline, CDR1 is SGHRS and CDR2 is YFSETQ. CDR3 DNA: TGCGCCAGCAGCTTGGATGGAGATACGCAGTATTTT. Encoded protein: CASSLDGDTQYF.

This rearrangement joins TRBV4-2 to TRBJ2-1; 10 bases are shared with TRBD2. Germline CDR1 is LGHNA and CDR2 is YNFKEQ. Trimming took 1 base from V and 6 from J; bases not matched to a gene: 3. The CDR3 has 15 amino acids. The DNA of the CDR3 is TGTGCCAGCAGCCAAGTCCAGCGGGAGGGCAATGAGCAGTTCTTC. Translated, it gives CASSQVQREGNEQFF.

This clonotype was counted only a few times. The V call is TRBV28, the J call TRBJ2-7, with 9 bases matching TRBD2. Germline V gives CDR1 MDHEN, CDR2 SYDVKM. The ends lost 2 bases at V and 4 bases at J; junction bases unmatched: 12. This CDR3 region has 17 residues. The CDR3 DNA reads TGTGCCAGCAGTTTACGGGCTAGCGGGAAGGAACGGTACGAGCAGTACGTC. Translated, it gives CASSLRASGKERYEQYV.

This clonotype was recorded many times. The genes are TRBV7-9 and TRBJ1-1, with unresolved D. V shed 2 bases and J shed 3 bases, with 7 bases lying between them. The CDR3 totals 13 residues. Germline lookup yields CDR1 SEHNR and CDR2 FQNEAQ (reference sequence). Here the CDR3 reads CASSLSGDTEAFF. For the CDR3, the DNA is TGTGCCAGCAGCTTATCTGGGGACACTGAAGCTTTCTTT.

This clonotype was counted many times. The V and J genes are TRBV20-1 and TRBJ2-6, with D possibly being TRBD1 (6 bases). Germline assignment: CDR1 DFQATT and CDR2 SNEGSKA (reference sequence). This CDR3 is 14 amino acids long. The V gene lost 6 bases and the J gene lost 2 bases, with 11 bases spanning the gap. CDR3 nucleotides: TGCAGTGCGGATTCAGGGGCTGGGGCCAACGTCCTGACTTTC. It encodes CSADSGAGANVLTF.

This clonotype was recorded many times. This sequence joins TRBV20-1 and TRBJ2-3; D uncertain. CDR1 is DFQATT and CDR2 is SNEGSKA in the germline V gene (reference sequence). This CDR3 spans 12 amino acids. V lost 2 bases to trimming and J lost 2 bases, with 5 bases between them. This chain's CDR3 is CSARTPTDTQYF. CDR3 DNA sequence: TGCAGTGCTAGAACCCCCACAGATACGCAGTATTTT.

The V and J genes are TRBV5-1 and TRBJ1-1; no reliable D call. This CDR3 spans 17 amino acids. Germline CDR1 SGHRS, CDR2 YFSETQ. V was cut by 1 base and J by 1 base, with 17 bases left in between. Here the CDR3 DNA reads TGCGCCAGCAGCTTGCGAGTGACCGAGACACAGAACACTGAAGCTTTCTTT. It translates to CASSLRVTETQNTEAFF.

This clonotype was seen at least ten times. V usage is TRBV5-1 and J usage is TRBJ2-7; TRBD2 aligns across 7 bases. The ends lost 0 bases at V and 3 bases at J; junction bases unmatched: 6. CDR3 length: 15 residues. From germline, CDR1 is SGHRS and CDR2 YFSETQ. The CDR3 coding sequence is TGCGCCAGCAGCTTGGGCCCGGGGAGGGGCTACGAGCAGTACTTC. Amino acids: CASSLGPGRGYEQYF.

In its sample, this clonotype was seen many times. The chain recombines TRBV3-1 with TRBJ2-1, with D hard to call. Trimming took 0 bases from V and 7 from J, leaving 10 bases between them. From germline, CDR1 is LGHDT and CDR2 YNNKEL (reference sequence). This CDR3 comprises 14 residues. CDR3 DNA sequence: TGTGCCAGCAGCCAAGAGGGTTTGATTAATGAGCAGTTCTTC. Its translation is CASSQEGLINEQFF.

This clonotype came up many times. This chain joins TRBV12-5 and TRBJ2-5; 7 nucleotides line up with TRBD2. J was trimmed by 5 bases and V by 11 bases; bases with no gene match: 14. Germline CDR1 reads LGHNT; CDR2 reads FRNRAP. This CDR3 spans 14 amino acids. The CDR3 DNA sequence: TGTGCTTCGAACCGCGGGAGAGTGTTGGAGACCCAGTACTTC. This gives the protein CASNRGRVLETQYF.

In this sample, this clonotype turned up many times. The chain carries TRBV7-9 and TRBJ2-4; D is perhaps TRBD1 (6 bases). The CDR3 is made up of 15 amino acids. V shed 7 bases and J shed 3 bases, with 16 bases lying between them. The germline CDR1 and CDR2 sequences are SEHNR and FQNEAQ (reference sequence). The CDR3 is CASTAGEFGKNIQYF. The CDR3 DNA follows: TGTGCCAGCACAGCAGGGGAATTCGGCAAAAACATTCAGTACTTC.

This clonotype was counted many times. This chain uses TRBV5-4 with TRBJ2-3; D is undetermined. V was trimmed by 0 bases and J by 2 bases, leaving 1 base between them. The germline V gene has CDR1 SGHNT and CDR2 YYREEE (reference sequence). This CDR3 contains 12 residues. CDR3 sequence (DNA): TGTGCCAGCAGCTTGGACACAGATACGCAGTATTTT. It yields the protein CASSLDTDTQYF.

This clonotype has ten or more counts. V is TRBV14 and J is TRBJ2-2, with TRBD1 matching 9 bases. V gave up 4 bases and J gave up 1 base; unmatched junction bases: 10. The CDR3 is 18 amino acids. The germline V gene has CDR1 SGHDN and CDR2 FVKESK. The CDR3 protein is CASSPLQQGARNTGELFF. CDR3 in DNA: TGTGCCAGCAGCCCACTACAACAGGGGGCTAGGAACACCGGGGAGCTGTTTTTT. Based on the CDR3 plus reference TRBV14 and TRBJ2-2, the full variable domain is EAGVTQFPSHSVIEKGQTVTLRCDPISGHDNLYWYRRVMGKEIKFLLHFVKESKQDESGMPNNRFLAERTGGTYSTLKVQPAELEDSGVYFCASSPLQQGARNTGELFFGEGSRLTVL.

This clonotype was detected ten times or more. This rearrangement joins TRBV12-3 or TRBV12-4 to TRBJ2-1; tentative D call: TRBD2 (6 bases). Trimming shortened V by 5 bases and J by 5 bases, and 16 bases separated the two germline ends. This CDR3 region has 15 residues. The CDR3 region has the DNA TGTGCCAGCAGTCCACGGGGCGGGACCGACAATGAGCAGTTCTTC. It encodes CASSPRGGTDNEQFF.

This clonotype occurred many times. The chain combines TRBV5-1 with TRBJ2-7; 7 nucleotides align to TRBD1. J was trimmed by 6 bases and V by 1 base; bases with no gene match: 7. Germline-derived CDR1 and CDR2 are SGHRS and YFSETQ. The CDR3 is 14 residues long. The CDR3 spells CASSLIGDRREQYF. The CDR3 region has the DNA TGCGCCAGCAGCTTGATAGGGGACAGACGCGAGCAGTACTTC.

In its sample, this clonotype was seen a few times. The chain uses TRBV12-3 or TRBV12-4 and TRBJ2-1; 8 nucleotides agree with TRBD1. Trimming cost V 1 base and J 5 bases; bases outside gene matches: 4. This CDR3 contains 15 residues. CDR3 DNA: TGTGCCAGCAGTTTAGGGACAGGGCCGAACAATGAGCAGTTCTTC. It translates to CASSLGTGPNNEQFF.

This clonotype appeared a few times. The chain is built from TRBV6-1 and TRBJ2-7, with D tentatively TRBD1 or TRBD2 (6 bases each). The V end lost 5 bases, the J end lost 6 bases, and 17 bases lay between the germline ends. This CDR3 is built from 14 residues. In germline, CDR1 is MNHNS, CDR2 SASEGT. The CDR3 bases are TGTGCCAGCAGTCCGCAGGGGAGGTTCGGCGAGCAGTACTTC. This gives the protein CASSPQGRFGEQYF.

This clonotype has at least ten counts. V and J are TRBV6-5 and TRBJ1-2; 7 nucleotides line up with TRBD1. The CDR3 is made up of 17 amino acids. The germline V gene has CDR1 MNHEY and CDR2 SVGAGI. The ends lost 6 bases at V and 4 bases at J; junction bases unmatched: 17. The CDR3 is CASRPTSTGNLGYGYTF. The CDR3 bases are TGTGCCAGCAGGCCGACTTCGACAGGGAACTTAGGCTATGGCTACACCTTC.

This chain connects TRBV5-4 to TRBJ2-3, with TRBD2 matching over 12 bases. V lost 4 bases to trimming and J lost 5 bases; unmatched junction nucleotides: 5. This CDR3 region has 15 residues. The germline CDR1 and CDR2 sequences are SGHNT and YYREEE (reference sequence). The CDR3 DNA reads as TGTGCCAGCAGCCCTAGCGGGAGGGCCGGAGATACGCAGTATTTT. As protein: CASSPSGRAGDTQYF.

This clonotype has a count of ten or more. The V and J genes are TRBV7-9 and TRBJ1-3; TRBD1 aligns across 9 bases. The germline CDR1 and CDR2 sequences are SEHNR and FQNEAQ (reference sequence). V gave up 3 bases and J gave up 4 bases; unmatched junction bases: 4. The CDR3 runs to 15 residues. The CDR3 DNA reads TGTGCCAGCAGCTTGGGGACAGGGCCCGGAAACACCATATATTTT. Its protein is CASSLGTGPGNTIYF. Variable domain in full (rest from reference TRBV7-9 and TRBJ1-3): DTGVSQNPRHKITKRGQNVTFRCDPISEHNRLYWYRQTLGQGPEFLTYFQNEAQLEKSRLLSDRFSAERPKGSFSTLEIQRTEQGDSAMYLCASSLGTGPGNTIYFGEGSWLTVV.

The V gene is TRBV4-1, the J gene TRBJ1-5; possible D gene TRBD1, 6 bases. The germline CDR1 and CDR2 sequences are MGHRA and YSYEKL. The CDR3 runs 15 residues. V dropped 4 bases and J dropped 3 bases, with 13 bases sitting between them. This chain's CDR3 is CASSPYMGANQPQHF. The CDR3 DNA is TGCGCCAGCAGCCCATATATGGGGGCCAATCAGCCCCAGCATTTT.

This clonotype appeared many times. The V call is TRBV24-1, the J call TRBJ2-4; possibly TRBD2 for D (6 bases). The CDR3 length is 15 residues. The V gene's germline CDR1 is KGHDR and CDR2 SFDVKD. V lost 1 base to trimming and J lost 5 bases, with 11 bases between them. CDR3 residues: CATSDFGGNQNIQYF. DNA for the CDR3: TGTGCCACCAGTGATTTCGGGGGTAACCAAAACATTCAGTACTTC.

This clonotype was detected ten times or more. V and J are TRBV12-3 or TRBV12-4 and TRBJ1-1; maybe TRBD1 (5 bases). Trimming cost V 2 bases and J 4 bases, with 17 bases left between them. The CDR3 consists of 16 residues. Here the CDR3 DNA reads TGTGCCAGCAGTTTACAGGCAGGGTTAGGGACCACTGAAGCTTTCTTT. This gives the protein CASSLQAGLGTTEAFF.

The J gene is TRBJ1-4, the V gene TRBV19; tentative D call: TRBD1 (5 bases). Deletions cut 8 bases from V and 7 bases from J, with 14 bases between. CDR1 is LNHDA, CDR2 SQIVND, per germline (reference sequence). This CDR3 contains 13 residues. This CDR3 is CASGRGVGEKLFF. The CDR3 bases are TGTGCCAGTGGGAGAGGGGTTGGTGAAAAACTGTTTTTT.

To note about this clonotype: This clone may be a read error of a much larger clone one base away. J is TRBJ2-7 and V is TRBV27; D is uncertain. Germline V gene sequence: CDR1 MNHEY, CDR2 SMNVEV (reference sequence). The germline V and J ends were trimmed by 4 bases and 4 bases, with 20 bases remaining between them. The CDR3 covers 16 residues. For the CDR3, the DNA is TGTGCCAGCAGTTCCCTTGGCGGTGGTCCCGTGTACGAGCAGTACTTC. Translation gives CASSSLGGGPVYEQYF.

This clonotype occurred many times. The CDR3 here is CASSLSGPGQGGELFF. For the CDR3, the DNA is TGTGCCAGCAGTCTTAGTGGTCCCGGTCAAGGCGGGGAGCTGTTTTTT. V is TRBV12-3 or TRBV12-4 and J is TRBJ2-2; D gene uncertain. V shed 5 bases and J shed 7 bases, with 20 bases lying between them. CDR3 length equals 16 residues.

In this sample, this clonotype turned up many times. V is TRBV5-1 and J is TRBJ2-2, with 7 bases aligning to TRBD2. This CDR3 is built from 15 residues. Germline V gives CDR1 SGHRS, CDR2 YFSETQ. Germline trimming cut 4 bases from V and 3 bases from J; bases unmatched to any gene: 6. The CDR3 loop is CASSIQAGHTGELFF. The CDR3 DNA reads TGCGCCAGCAGCATTCAAGCGGGGCACACCGGGGAGCTGTTTTTT.

This clonotype was detected ten times or more. The chain joins TRBV11-2 to TRBJ2-5; TRBD1 matches 7 bases. Germline V lookup: CDR1 SGHAT, CDR2 FQNNGV. The CDR3 has 13 amino acids. After removal of 4 bases from V and 4 bases from J, the junction contained 3 bases not matched to a gene. The CDR3 bases are TGTGCCAGCAGCTACAGGGGTCCAGAGACCCAGTACTTC. It yields the protein CASSYRGPETQYF.